The 17 T cell receptor beta chains presented below share a single source sample, sequenced in a study of cytomegalovirus exposure and HLA in healthy donors. Vbeta (60) and Jbeta (13) primers were used in the PCR. Clones were read by immunoSEQ multiplex PCR, and TCRdb kept only the in-frame ones, dropping some. The table lists about 120,000 clones, roughly four fifths of them singletons, with less than 3.5% in the top ten. The specimen was PBMCs. The receptor set was obtained from a woman aged 40 to 50 in good health and CMV-seropositive.

The rearrangement joins TRBV18 to TRBJ2-3; D call uncertain. Germline CDR1 reads KGHSH; CDR2 reads LQKENI. The CDR3 is 14 residues long. V gave up 0 bases and J gave up 0 bases, with 4 bases separating them. CDR3 amino acids: CASSPPISTDTQYF. CDR3 DNA: TGTGCCAGCTCACCACCTATCAGCACAGATACGCAGTATTTT.

The chain employs TRBV19 and TRBJ2-7, with 10 bases fitting TRBD2. V gave up 5 bases and J gave up 3 bases; unmatched junction bases: 13. There are 17 residues in the CDR3. The V gene's germline CDR1 is LNHDA and CDR2 SQIVND (reference sequence). DNA for the CDR3: TGTGCCAGTAGTTCCCTAGCGGGAGTTGGGTCTCGCTACGAGCAGTACTTC. Its protein product is CASSSLAGVGSRYEQYF.

The J gene is TRBJ2-7, the V gene TRBV4-3; 7 bases map to TRBD2. The CDR3 is made up of 16 amino acids. J lost 1 base, V lost 0 bases, and 6 bases had no gene match. Germline V gene data show CDR1 as LGHNA and CDR2 as YSLEER. The CDR3 loop reads CASSQDAGGVSYEQYF. CDR3 coding DNA: TGCGCCAGCAGCCAAGATGCTGGGGGGGTATCCTACGAGCAGTACTTC.

This rearrangement joins TRBV4-3 to TRBJ2-7; possibly TRBD2 for D (5 bases). Per germline, CDR1 LGHNA and CDR2 YSLEER. Trimming pared 0 bases from V and 6 bases from J, leaving 9 bases between. The CDR3 loop spans 13 amino acids. The CDR3 sequence is CASSQDRGTEQYF. CDR3 nucleotides: TGCGCCAGCAGCCAAGATCGGGGAACCGAGCAGTACTTC.

The genes are TRBV4-3 and TRBJ1-2; D is perhaps TRBD1 (6 bases). Germline V gives CDR1 LGHNA, CDR2 YSLEER. This CDR3 is built from 15 residues. V dropped 0 bases and J dropped 7 bases, with 15 bases sitting between them. CDR3 loop: CASSQDWAGVGGYTF. The CDR3 nucleotides are TGCGCCAGCAGCCAAGATTGGGCAGGGGTCGGTGGCTACACCTTC.

Worth noting for this clone: Given the absence of the conserved phenylalanine or tryptophan at the CDR3 end, a read error is likely. The DNA is left out, because the CDR3 cannot be placed on it with certainty; the CDR3 is given as TCRdb lists it. The genes are TRBV7-8 and TRBJ2-7; TRBD2, as called in the table, went unchecked against the DNA. The length of the CDR3 is 12 amino acids, counting both ends. Looked up from germline, CDR1 is SGHVS and CDR2 is FQNEAQ. CDR3: CASSLPGGRGSL.

The chain is built from TRBV30 and TRBJ2-7; D is unresolved. Germline V gene data show CDR1 as GTSNPN and CDR2 as SVGIG (reference sequence). Trimming removed 0 bases at V and 3 bases at J, with 9 bases between. CDR3 length: 13 residues. The CDR3 region is CAWSVRVFYEQYF. The CDR3 DNA reads as TGTGCCTGGAGTGTACGAGTTTTCTACGAGCAGTACTTC.

The CDR3, as DNA: TGTGCCAGTTCCGGGACAGTTAACACTGAAGCTTTCTTT. Translating it yields CASSGTVNTEAFF. The chain combines TRBV19 with TRBJ1-1; 7 bases agree with TRBD1. J gave up 2 bases and V 8 bases, and 5 bases lay outside the gene matches. This CDR3 is built from 13 residues. Germline CDR1 and CDR2: LNHDA and SQIVND (reference sequence). The full variable domain, in which reference TRBV19 and TRBJ1-1 provide the parts outside the CDR3, is DGGITQSPKYLFRKEGQNVTLSCEQNLNHDAMYWYRQDPGQGLRLIYYSQIVNDFQKGDIAEGYSVSREKKESFPLTVTSAQKNPTAFYLCASSGTVNTEAFFGQGTRLTVV.

J is TRBJ1-4 and V is TRBV5-1; the D gene is possibly TRBD1 (6 bases). CDR1 is SGHRS and CDR2 is YFSETQ in the germline V gene. The CDR3 runs to 16 residues. The germline V and J ends were trimmed by 0 bases and 0 bases, with 9 bases remaining between them. For the CDR3, the DNA is TGCGCCAGCAGCTTGGGTGGGACACCAACTAATGAAAAACTGTTTTTT. Protein: CASSLGGTPTNEKLFF.

This clone has a handful of counts. This CDR3 is CASSSSGQMLGGGYTF. The CDR3 DNA follows: TGTGCCAGCAGCTCTAGCGGACAGATGCTCGGGGGTGGCTACACCTTC. V is TRBV7-9 and J is TRBJ1-2; tentatively, D is TRBD1 (6 bases). Looked up from germline, CDR1 is SEHNR and CDR2 is FQNEAQ (reference sequence). The CDR3 length is 16 residues. The V gene lost 4 bases and the J gene lost 7 bases, with 22 bases spanning the gap.

This rearrangement joins TRBV19 to TRBJ1-5; TRBD1 agrees at 9 bases. CDR3 length: 19 residues. Trimming removed 1 base from V and 5 bases from J; junction bases left unmatched: 15. Germline V lookup: CDR1 LNHDA, CDR2 SQIVND (reference sequence). Here the CDR3 DNA reads TGTGCCAGTAGTATAGGCAGCGTGGGACAGGGCCCTTGGGATCAGCCCCAGCATTTT. Amino acids: CASSIGSVGQGPWDQPQHF.

This clone has only one observation. The chain has TRBV6-5 and TRBJ1-1; D may be TRBD1 (6 bases). This CDR3 region has 13 residues. Per germline, CDR1 MNHEY and CDR2 SVGAGI. V lost 6 bases, J lost 10 bases, and 18 bases lay in between. The DNA of the CDR3 is TGTGCCAGCAGGACCCCCGAACAGGGAGCAGCTTTCTTT. Amino acids: CASRTPEQGAAFF.

This chain joins TRBV27 and TRBJ2-5; a possible D gene is TRBD2 (5 bases). This CDR3 contains 11 residues. V dropped 5 bases and J dropped 7 bases, with 8 bases sitting between them. The germline CDR1 and CDR2 sequences are MNHEY and SMNVEV (reference sequence). The CDR3 loop reads CASSNGLTQYF. DNA of the CDR3: TGTGCCAGCAGTAACGGACTGACCCAGTACTTC.

The chain uses TRBV6-5 and TRBJ2-4; 9 nucleotides line up with TRBD1. The CDR3 has 15 amino acids. CDR1 is MNHEY and CDR2 is SVGAGI in the germline V gene. J was trimmed by 8 bases and V by 5 bases; bases with no gene match: 10. CDR3 DNA sequence: TGTGCCAGCAGTGCCGCGGACAGGGGCGCTGACATTCAGTACTTC. Its translation: CASSAADRGADIQYF.

V is TRBV4-3 and J is TRBJ2-5; 11 nucleotides line up with TRBD2. Losses at the gene ends were 2 bases for V and 4 bases for J; bases not matched to a gene: 0. The CDR3 runs 14 residues. Germline assignment: CDR1 LGHNA and CDR2 YSLEER. CDR3 coding DNA: TGCGCCAGCAGCCAACTAGCGGGAGGAGAGACCCAGTACTTC. Protein: CASSQLAGGETQYF.

The rearrangement uses TRBV7-8 and TRBJ1-5; D is undetermined. This CDR3 comprises 13 residues. V lost 5 bases, J lost 5 bases, and 10 bases lay in between. CDR1 and CDR2 (germline): SGHVS, FQNEAQ. The chain's CDR3 is CASSRRGDQPQHF. The CDR3 DNA reads as TGTGCCAGCAGCCGGCGCGGGGATCAGCCCCAGCATTTT.

The chain joins TRBV28 to TRBJ2-7; 8 nucleotides line up with TRBD1. CDR3 length equals 15 residues. Germline V gene sequence: CDR1 MDHEN, CDR2 SYDVKM. Trimming at V came to 5 bases and at J to 5 bases, leaving 11 bases not matched to a gene. As DNA, the CDR3 is TGTGCCAGCAGTCCGGGACAGGAAGGGGCGAACGAGCAGTACTTC. Translating it yields CASSPGQEGANEQYF.